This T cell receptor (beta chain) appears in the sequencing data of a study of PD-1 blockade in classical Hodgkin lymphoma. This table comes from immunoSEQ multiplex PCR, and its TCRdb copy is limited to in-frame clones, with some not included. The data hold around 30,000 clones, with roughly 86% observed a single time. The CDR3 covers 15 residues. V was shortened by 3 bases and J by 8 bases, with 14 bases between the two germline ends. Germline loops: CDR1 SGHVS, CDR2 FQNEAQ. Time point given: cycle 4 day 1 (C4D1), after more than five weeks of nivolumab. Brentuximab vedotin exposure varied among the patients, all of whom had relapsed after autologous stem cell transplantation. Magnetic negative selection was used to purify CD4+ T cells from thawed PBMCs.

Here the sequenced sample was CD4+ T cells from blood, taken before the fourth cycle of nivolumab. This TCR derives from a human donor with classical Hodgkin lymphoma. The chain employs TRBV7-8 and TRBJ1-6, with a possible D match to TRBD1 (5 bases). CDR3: CASSFRSLGDSPLHF. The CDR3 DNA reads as TGTGCCAGCAGCTTTAGGTCGTTGGGGGATTCACCCCTCCACTTT.